This T cell receptor (beta chain) emerged from a study of blood T cell repertoires in COVID-19. CDR3 size: 18 residues. The germline V gene has CDR1 LGHDT and CDR2 YNNKEL (reference sequence). The V segment lost 4 bases and the J segment 1 base; nucleotides outside the gene matches: 15. The protocol was immunoSEQ multiplex PCR, while the TCRdb copy is restricted to in-frame clones and leaves out a portion. Here the sample spans approximately 200,000 clones, 70% to 90% being singletons. This chain joins TRBV3-1 (or the pseudogene TRBV3-2) and TRBJ2-5; 7 bases are shared with TRBD1. The sample comprised peripheral blood. The source is a man aged 55 to 70 with acute or convalescent COVID-19. The CDR3 DNA follows: TGTGCCAGCAGCCTAAAGGGGGCACCGGGACACTCCCAAGAGACCCAGTACTTC. Its protein is CASSLKGAPGHSQETQYF.